This T cell receptor beta chain is drawn from a study of blood T cells in healthy people across ages. Study as a whole: For every two T cells, template switching captured about one barcoded beta molecule.

For the second PCR, which ran for about 6 to 11 cycles, a sample-barcoded 5' primer and a J-beta primer mix were used. TCRdb called the 5' RACE reads again in MiXCR, with one record for every CDR3 protein. Found here are some 1.4 million distinct CDR3 sequences, roughly 40% of them singletons; the top ten hold roughly 7.9%. Total RNA was extracted at no less than 5.5 micrograms per sample. Per the germline V gene, CDR1 is SGHRS and CDR2 is YFSETQ. Trimming removed 1 base at V and 3 bases at J, with 8 bases between. CDR3 length equals 13 residues. Study observations and caveats: TCR beta diversity was tightly associated with the proportion of naive T cells. Reliance upon unsorted PBMCs precluded definitive naive versus antigen-experienced comparison.

This clonotype was counted many times. Its cognate antigen is unknown. Sequencing was performed on blood. The chain combines TRBV5-1 with TRBJ2-7; a weak D match, TRBD1 (5 bases). This TCR came from a woman aged 18 to 35 in good health. The CDR3 reads CASSLQGNYEQYF. CDR3 in DNA: TGCGCCAGCAGCTTGCAGGGTAACTACGAGCAGTACTTC.